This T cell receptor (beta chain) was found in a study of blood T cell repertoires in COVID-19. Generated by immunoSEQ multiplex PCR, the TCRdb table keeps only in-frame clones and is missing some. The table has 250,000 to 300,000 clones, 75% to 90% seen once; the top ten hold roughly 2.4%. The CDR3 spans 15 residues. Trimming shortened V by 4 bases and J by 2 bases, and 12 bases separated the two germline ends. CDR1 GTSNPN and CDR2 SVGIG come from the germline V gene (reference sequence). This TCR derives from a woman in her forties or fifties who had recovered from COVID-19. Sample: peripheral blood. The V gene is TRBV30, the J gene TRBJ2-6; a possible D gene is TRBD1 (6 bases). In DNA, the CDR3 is TGTGCCTGGACCTTTGGGGGCGCTGGGGCCAACGTCCTGACTTTC. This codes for CAWTFGGAGANVLTF.